Described below is a single T cell receptor (beta chain) sequence and its context. TCRdb called the 5' RACE reads again in MiXCR, with one record for every CDR3 protein. The repertoire includes around 200,000 distinct CDR3 sequences, 9.5% to 11% of them detected once, and 35% to 45% sits in the top ten. The data stem from a study of T cells after yellow fever vaccination. From germline, CDR1 is LNHDA and CDR2 SQIVND (reference sequence). This CDR3 is built from 16 residues. Trimming removed 5 bases at V and 2 bases at J, with 18 bases between. Source: CD8+ T cells sorted from PBMCs, taken 15 days after the yellow fever booster vaccination. The genes are TRBV19 and TRBJ1-2; possible D gene TRBD1, 6 bases. The sequence came from a man between 18 and 35 years old who received the YFV17D yellow fever vaccine. CDR3 protein: CASSSRRQEINYGYTF. The CDR3 DNA sequence: TGTGCCAGTAGTTCGAGACGACAGGAAATCAACTATGGCTACACCTTC.